Here is one TCR beta chain with its context. Using immunoSEQ multiplex PCR, the repertoire was profiled, and TCRdb retains in-frame clones only, with some absent. The data contain about 60,000 clones, about 89% of them singletons. Germline V gives CDR1 SNHLY, CDR2 FYNNEI. Germline trimming cut 1 base from V and 2 bases from J; bases unmatched to any gene: 5. The CDR3 totals 16 residues. Individuals having autoimmune disease history or systemic immunosuppression were not enrolled. The sample originates from a study of OX40 agonist ivuxolimab in advanced cancers. The specimen comprised CD4+ or CD8+ T cells sorted from blood, sampled in a trial of the OX40 agonist ivuxolimab. The genes are TRBV2 and TRBJ2-1, with 7 bases that match TRBD2. The sequence derives from an adult with an advanced solid tumor such as melanoma, head and neck, liver or kidney cancer. Here the CDR3 reads CASSEDPSGTYNEQFF. The CDR3 nucleotides are TGTGCCAGCAGTGAAGACCCTAGCGGTACCTACAATGAGCAGTTCTTC. Drawing the rest from reference TRBV2 and TRBJ2-1, the complete variable domain is EPEVTQTPSHQVTQMGQEVILRCVPISNHLYFYWYRQILGQKVEFLVSFYNNEISEKSEIFDDQFSVERPDGSNFTLKIRSTKLEDSAMYFCASSEDPSGTYNEQFFGPGTRLTVL.